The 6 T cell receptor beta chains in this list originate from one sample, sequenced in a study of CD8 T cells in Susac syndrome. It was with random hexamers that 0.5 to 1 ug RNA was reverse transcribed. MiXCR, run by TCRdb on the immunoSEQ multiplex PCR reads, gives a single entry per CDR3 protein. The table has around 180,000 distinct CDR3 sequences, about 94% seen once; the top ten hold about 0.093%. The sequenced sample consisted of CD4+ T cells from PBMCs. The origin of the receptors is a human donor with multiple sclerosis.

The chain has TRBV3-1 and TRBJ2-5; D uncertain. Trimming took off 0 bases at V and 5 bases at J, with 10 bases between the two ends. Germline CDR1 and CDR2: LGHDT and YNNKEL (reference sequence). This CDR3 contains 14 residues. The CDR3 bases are TGTGCCAGCAGCCAAGAGGGGATCCGGGAGACCCAGTACTTC. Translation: CASSQEGIRETQYF.

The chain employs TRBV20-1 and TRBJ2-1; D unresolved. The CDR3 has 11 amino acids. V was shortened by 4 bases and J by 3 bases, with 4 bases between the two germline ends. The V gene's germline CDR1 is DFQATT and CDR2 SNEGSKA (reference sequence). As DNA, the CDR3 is TGCAGTGCTATTCACTACAATGAGCAGTTCTTC. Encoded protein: CSAIHYNEQFF.

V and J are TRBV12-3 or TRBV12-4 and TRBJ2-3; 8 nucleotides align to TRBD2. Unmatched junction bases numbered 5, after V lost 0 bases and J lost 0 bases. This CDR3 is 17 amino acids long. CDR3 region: CASSLAPGLGSTDTQYF. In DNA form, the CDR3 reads TGTGCCAGCAGTTTAGCTCCGGGACTAGGAAGCACAGATACGCAGTATTTT.

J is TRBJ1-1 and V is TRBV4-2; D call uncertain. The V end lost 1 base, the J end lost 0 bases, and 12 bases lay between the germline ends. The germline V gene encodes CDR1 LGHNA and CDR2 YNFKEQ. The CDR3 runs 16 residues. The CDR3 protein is CASSQVAAIMNTEAFF. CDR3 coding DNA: TGTGCCAGCAGCCAAGTGGCAGCAATTATGAACACTGAAGCTTTCTTT.

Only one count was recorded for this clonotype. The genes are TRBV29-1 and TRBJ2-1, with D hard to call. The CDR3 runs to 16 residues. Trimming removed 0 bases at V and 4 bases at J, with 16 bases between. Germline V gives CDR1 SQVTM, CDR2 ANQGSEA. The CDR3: CSVEDFRRSLYNEQFF. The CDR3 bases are TGCAGCGTTGAAGATTTTCGACGGAGCCTTTACAATGAGCAGTTCTTC.

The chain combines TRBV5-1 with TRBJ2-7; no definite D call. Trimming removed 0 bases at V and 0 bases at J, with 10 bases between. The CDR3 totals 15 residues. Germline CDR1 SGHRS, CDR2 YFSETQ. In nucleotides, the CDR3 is TGCGCCAGCAGCTTGGAACAGATGGGCTCCTACGAGCAGTACTTC. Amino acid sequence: CASSLEQMGSYEQYF.